This TCR beta chain comes out of a study of T cell responses to AZD1222 COVID-19 vaccine. Study-wide context: Pooled in the analysis were second doses at about 4 or about 12 weeks. Study-level results: Repertoire collection took place solely once the T cell response had peaked.

For this clone: Antigen specificity is unknown.

The assay was immunoSEQ multiplex PCR, and TCRdb's table has in-frame clones only and misses some. The table shows roughly 100,000 clones, with approximately 90% occurring only once. Germline CDR1 MDHEN, CDR2 SYDVKM. This CDR3 is 12 amino acids long. Trimming shortened V by 7 bases and J by 4 bases, and 10 bases separated the two germline ends. This clonotype was sampled from an adult in good health. The chain uses TRBV28 and TRBJ1-2; D not resolved. The source material was peripheral blood, sampled on day 0 of AZD1222 vaccination. The CDR3 DNA reads TGTGCCAGCAATACCGGGAGCTATGGCTACACCTTC. Protein sequence: CASNTGSYGYTF.